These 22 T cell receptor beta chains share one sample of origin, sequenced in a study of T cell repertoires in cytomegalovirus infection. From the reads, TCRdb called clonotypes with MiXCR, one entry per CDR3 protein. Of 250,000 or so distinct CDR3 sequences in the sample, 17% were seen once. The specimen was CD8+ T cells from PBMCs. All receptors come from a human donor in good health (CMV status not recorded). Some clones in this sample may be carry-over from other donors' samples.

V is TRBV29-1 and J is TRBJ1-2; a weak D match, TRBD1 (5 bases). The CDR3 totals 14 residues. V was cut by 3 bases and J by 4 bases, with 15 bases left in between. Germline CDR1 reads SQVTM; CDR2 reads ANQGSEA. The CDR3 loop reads CSVEGGVLPYGYTF. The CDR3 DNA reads TGCAGCGTTGAGGGGGGGGTCCTCCCCTATGGCTACACCTTC.

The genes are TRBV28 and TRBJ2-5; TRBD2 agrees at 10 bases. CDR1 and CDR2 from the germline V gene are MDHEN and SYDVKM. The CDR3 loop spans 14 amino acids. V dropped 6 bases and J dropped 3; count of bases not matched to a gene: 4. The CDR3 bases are TGTGCCAGCAGGCTCGGACTAGCGGAAGAGACCCAGTACTTC. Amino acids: CASRLGLAEETQYF.

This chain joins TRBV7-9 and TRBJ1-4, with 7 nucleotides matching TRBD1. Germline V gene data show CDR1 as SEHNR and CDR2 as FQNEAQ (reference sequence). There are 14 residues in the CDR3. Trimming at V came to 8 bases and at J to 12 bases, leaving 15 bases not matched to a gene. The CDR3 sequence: CASVWTGNPRELFF. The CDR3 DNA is TGTGCCAGCGTTTGGACAGGCAACCCTCGGGAACTGTTTTTT.

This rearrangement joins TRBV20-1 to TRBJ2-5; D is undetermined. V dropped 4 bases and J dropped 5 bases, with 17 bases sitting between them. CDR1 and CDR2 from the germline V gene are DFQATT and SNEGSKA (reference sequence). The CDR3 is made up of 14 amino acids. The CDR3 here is CSAIGLYAGETQYF. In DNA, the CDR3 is TGCAGTGCTATTGGGTTATACGCTGGGGAGACCCAGTACTTC.

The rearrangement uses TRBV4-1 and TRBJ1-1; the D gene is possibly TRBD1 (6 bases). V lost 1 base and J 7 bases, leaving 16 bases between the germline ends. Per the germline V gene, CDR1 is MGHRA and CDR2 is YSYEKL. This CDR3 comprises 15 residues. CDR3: CASSQAWTAEYEAFF. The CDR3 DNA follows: TGCGCCAGCAGCCAAGCCTGGACAGCTGAGTATGAAGCTTTCTTT.

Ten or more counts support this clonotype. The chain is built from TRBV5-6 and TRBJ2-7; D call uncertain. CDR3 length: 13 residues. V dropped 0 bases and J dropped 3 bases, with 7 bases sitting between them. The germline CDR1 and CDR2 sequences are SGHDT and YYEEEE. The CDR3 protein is CASSLGAGYEQYF. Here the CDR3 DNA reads TGTGCCAGCAGCTTGGGGGCTGGCTACGAGCAGTACTTC.

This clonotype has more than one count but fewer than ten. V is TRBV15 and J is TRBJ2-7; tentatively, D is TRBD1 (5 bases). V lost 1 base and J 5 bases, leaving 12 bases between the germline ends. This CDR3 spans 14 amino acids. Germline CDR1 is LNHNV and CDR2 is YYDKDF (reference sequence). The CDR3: CATSRALGPNEQYF. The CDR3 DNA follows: TGTGCCACCAGCAGAGCACTGGGGCCAAACGAGCAGTACTTC. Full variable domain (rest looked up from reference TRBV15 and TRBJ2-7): DAMVIQNPRYQVTQFGKPVTLSCSQTLNHNVMYWYQQKSSQAPKLLFHYYDKDFNNEADTPDNFQSRRPNTSFCFLDIRSPGLGDTAMYLCATSRALGPNEQYFGPGTRLTVT.

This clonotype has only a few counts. The CDR3 bases are TGTGCCAGCAGTGAAGCCTCGGACAGGGGCCCCTACGAGCAGTACTTC. Translated: CASSEASDRGPYEQYF. The chain employs TRBV2 and TRBJ2-7; 9 bases match TRBD1. The CDR3 contains 16 residues. The ends lost 0 bases at V and 2 bases at J; junction bases unmatched: 5. The germline gives CDR1 SNHLY, CDR2 FYNNEI.

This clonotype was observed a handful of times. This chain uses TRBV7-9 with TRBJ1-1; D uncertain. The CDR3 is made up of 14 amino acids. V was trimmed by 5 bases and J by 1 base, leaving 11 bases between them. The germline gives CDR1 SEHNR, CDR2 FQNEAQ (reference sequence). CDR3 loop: CASSRLPGNTEAFF. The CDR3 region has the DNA TGTGCCAGCAGCCGCCTACCGGGGAACACTGAAGCTTTCTTT.

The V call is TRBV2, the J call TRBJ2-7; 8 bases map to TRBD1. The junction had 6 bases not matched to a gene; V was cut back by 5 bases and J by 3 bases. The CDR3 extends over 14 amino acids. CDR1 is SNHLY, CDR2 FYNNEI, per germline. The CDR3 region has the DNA TGTGCCAGCAGTCGACAGGGGTTGGACTACGAGCAGTACTTC. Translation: CASSRQGLDYEQYF.

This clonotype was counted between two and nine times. CDR3 coding DNA: TGTGCCACCAGCAGAAGCCGGGTCCAGTTGATCGAGACCCAGTACTTC. Amino acids: CATSRSRVQLIETQYF. The chain combines TRBV15 with TRBJ2-5; D is uncertain. Trimming shortened V by 2 bases and J by 5 bases, and 18 bases separated the two germline ends. The CDR3 is made up of 16 amino acids. Per germline, CDR1 LNHNV and CDR2 YYDKDF (reference sequence).

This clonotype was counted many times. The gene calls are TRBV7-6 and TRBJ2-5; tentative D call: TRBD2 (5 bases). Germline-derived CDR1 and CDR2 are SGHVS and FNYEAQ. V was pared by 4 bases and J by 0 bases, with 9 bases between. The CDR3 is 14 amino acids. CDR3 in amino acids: CASSSGEHQETQYF. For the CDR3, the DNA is TGTGCCAGCAGCTCTGGGGAGCACCAAGAGACCCAGTACTTC.

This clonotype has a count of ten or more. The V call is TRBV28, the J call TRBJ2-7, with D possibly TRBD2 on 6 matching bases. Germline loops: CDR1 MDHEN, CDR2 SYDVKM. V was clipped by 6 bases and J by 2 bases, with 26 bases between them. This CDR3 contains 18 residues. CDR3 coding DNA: TGTGCCAGCAGCCCGACTAGGCCTGAAATAATACCCACCTACGAGCAGTACTTC. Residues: CASSPTRPEIIPTYEQYF.

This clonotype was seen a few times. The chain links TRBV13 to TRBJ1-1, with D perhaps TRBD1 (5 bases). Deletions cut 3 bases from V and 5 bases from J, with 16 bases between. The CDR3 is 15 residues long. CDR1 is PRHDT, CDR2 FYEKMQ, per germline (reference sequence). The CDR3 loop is CASSFQGWGKTEAFF. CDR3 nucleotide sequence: TGTGCCAGCAGCTTTCAGGGTTGGGGAAAAACTGAAGCTTTCTTT.

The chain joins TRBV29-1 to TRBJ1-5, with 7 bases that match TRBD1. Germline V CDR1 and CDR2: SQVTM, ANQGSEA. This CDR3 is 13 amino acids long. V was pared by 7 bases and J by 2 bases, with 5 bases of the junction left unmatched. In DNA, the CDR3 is TGCAGCGCAGGACAGGCTCGCAATCAGCCCCAGCATTTT. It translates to CSAGQARNQPQHF.

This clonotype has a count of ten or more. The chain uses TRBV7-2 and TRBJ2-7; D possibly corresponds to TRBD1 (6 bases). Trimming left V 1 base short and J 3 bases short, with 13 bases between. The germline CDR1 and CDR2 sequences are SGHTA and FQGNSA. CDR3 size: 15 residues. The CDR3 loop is CASSLGSQGNYEQYF. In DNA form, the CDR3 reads TGTGCCAGCAGCTTAGGGAGTCAGGGGAACTACGAGCAGTACTTC.

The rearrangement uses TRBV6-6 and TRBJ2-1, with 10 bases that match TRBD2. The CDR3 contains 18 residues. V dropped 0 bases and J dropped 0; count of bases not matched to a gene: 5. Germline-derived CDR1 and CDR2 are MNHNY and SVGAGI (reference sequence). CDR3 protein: CASSYSPSGGFSYNEQFF. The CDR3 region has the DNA TGTGCCAGCAGTTACTCCCCTAGCGGGGGTTTCTCCTACAATGAGCAGTTCTTC.

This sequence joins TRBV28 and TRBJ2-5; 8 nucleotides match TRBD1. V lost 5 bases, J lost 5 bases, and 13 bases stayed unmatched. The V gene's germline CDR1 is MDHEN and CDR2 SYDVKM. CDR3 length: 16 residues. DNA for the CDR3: TGTGCCAGCAGTCTGGGACAGGCCCTACGAGGGGAGACCCAGTACTTC. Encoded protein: CASSLGQALRGETQYF.

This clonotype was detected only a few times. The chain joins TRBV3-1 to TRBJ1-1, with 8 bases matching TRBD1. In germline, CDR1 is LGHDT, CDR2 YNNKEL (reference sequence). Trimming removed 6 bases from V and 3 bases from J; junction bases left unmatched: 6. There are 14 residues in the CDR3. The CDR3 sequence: CASRHPGQDTEAFF. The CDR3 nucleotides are TGTGCCAGCAGGCACCCGGGACAGGACACTGAAGCTTTCTTT.

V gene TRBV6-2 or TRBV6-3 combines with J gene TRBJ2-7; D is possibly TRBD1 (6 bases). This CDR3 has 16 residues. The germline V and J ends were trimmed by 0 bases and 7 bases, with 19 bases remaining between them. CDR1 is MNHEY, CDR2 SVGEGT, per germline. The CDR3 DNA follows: TGTGCCAGCAGTTACTCGCAGGTGGCAGGGGCGCGGGAGCAGTACTTC. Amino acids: CASSYSQVAGAREQYF.

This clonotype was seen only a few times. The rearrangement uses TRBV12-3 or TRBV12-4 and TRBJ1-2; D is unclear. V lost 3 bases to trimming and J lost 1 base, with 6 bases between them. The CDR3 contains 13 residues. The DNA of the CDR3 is TGTGCCAGCAGTTTCTCAGTTAACTATGGCTACACCTTC. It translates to CASSFSVNYGYTF.

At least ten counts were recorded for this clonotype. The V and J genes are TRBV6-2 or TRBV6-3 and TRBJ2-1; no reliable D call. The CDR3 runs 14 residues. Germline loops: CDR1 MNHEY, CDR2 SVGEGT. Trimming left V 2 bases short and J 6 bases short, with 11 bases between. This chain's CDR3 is CASSYPLGSNEQFF. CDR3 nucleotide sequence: TGTGCCAGCAGTTACCCCCTCGGGTCCAATGAGCAGTTCTTC.